Each of the 18 T cell receptor beta chains below was sequenced from the same sample in a study of blood T cell repertoires in COVID-19. The assay was immunoSEQ multiplex PCR, and TCRdb's table has in-frame clones only and misses some. The sample includes roughly 330,000 clones, about 91% of them seen just once. Sample: peripheral blood. The receptors were sampled from a man aged 25-45 years with COVID-19, enrolled during active disease.

This clone turned up a few times. V gene TRBV7-3 combines with J gene TRBJ1-2; D is ambiguous. This CDR3 has 14 amino acids. From germline, CDR1 is SGHTA and CDR2 FQGTGA. Trimming took 5 bases from V and 6 from J, leaving 16 bases between them. CDR3 nucleotides: TGTGCCAGCAGCCCTCAGTCGGGTCTTGATGGCTACACCTTC. Encoded protein: CASSPQSGLDGYTF.

V is TRBV5-1 and J is TRBJ2-2, with D unresolved. The germline V and J ends were trimmed by 5 bases and 4 bases, with 9 bases remaining between them. There are 13 residues in the CDR3. Germline CDR1 SGHRS, CDR2 YFSETQ. CDR3 DNA sequence: TGCGCCAGCAGGGCGACTCTCACCGGGGAGCTGTTTTTT. It is translated as CASRATLTGELFF.

The chain is built from TRBV5-4 and TRBJ2-3; a weak D match, TRBD2 (6 bases). The CDR3 runs 13 residues. Germline values: CDR1 SGHNT, CDR2 YYREEE (reference sequence). V lost 3 bases to trimming and J lost 14 bases, with 19 bases between them. CDR3 sequence reads: CASSSLSDYPPYF. CDR3 bases: TGTGCCAGCAGCTCCCTCTCGGACTACCCCCCGTATTTT.

The chain has TRBV6-5 and TRBJ2-2; TRBD1 might be the D (5 bases). Per germline, CDR1 MNHEY and CDR2 SVGAGI. CDR3 length equals 12 residues. Trimming took 10 bases from V and 2 from J, leaving 8 bases between them. CDR3: CATQGNTGELFF. In nucleotides, the CDR3 is TGTGCCACCCAGGGAAACACCGGGGAGCTGTTTTTT.

The chain is built from TRBV28 and TRBJ1-2; no clear D gene. The CDR3 sequence is 11 residues long. Trimming pared 7 bases from V and 4 bases from J, leaving 7 bases between. CDR1 and CDR2 (germline): MDHEN, SYDVKM. The CDR3 region is CASTPGYGYTF. CDR3 nucleotide sequence: TGTGCCAGCACCCCGGGCTATGGCTACACCTTC.

The CDR3 sequence: CASSPQLAGSDNEQFF. In DNA form, the CDR3 reads TGTGCCAGCTCCCCGCAGCTAGCGGGTTCCGACAATGAGCAGTTCTTC. The rearrangement uses TRBV18 and TRBJ2-1; the match to TRBD2 covers 8 bases. The V and J ends lost 6 bases and 5 bases, in that order; junction bases with no gene match: 12. Germline CDR1 reads KGHSH; CDR2 reads LQKENI. The CDR3 extends over 16 amino acids.

In its sample, this clone was seen once. The chain carries TRBV27 and TRBJ2-1; 9 bases align to TRBD1. V shed 2 bases and J 9 bases; nucleotides not matched to a gene: 14. Germline assignment: CDR1 MNHEY and CDR2 SMNVEV (reference sequence). The CDR3 loop spans 17 amino acids. The CDR3 DNA reads as TGTGCCAGCAGTTTAACTCCCCGGACAGGGGTATCAGGTGAGCAGTTCTTC. Its protein is CASSLTPRTGVSGEQFF.

V usage is TRBV6-1 and J usage is TRBJ2-3, with D possibly being TRBD2 (6 bases). The CDR3 covers 19 residues. Germline V gene sequence: CDR1 MNHNS, CDR2 SASEGT. V was trimmed by 2 bases and J by 1 base, leaving 22 bases between them. The CDR3 loop is CASSEKYWYRTGGTDTQYF. The CDR3 DNA reads as TGTGCCAGCAGTGAAAAGTACTGGTACCGGACGGGGGGCACAGATACGCAGTATTTT.

The rearrangement joins TRBV18 to TRBJ1-3; TRBD1 might be the D (5 bases). V gave up 6 bases and J gave up 0 bases, with 12 bases separating them. The CDR3 is 15 amino acids. CDR1 and CDR2 from the germline V gene are KGHSH and LQKENI. CDR3 protein: CASSPVGGSGNTIYF. The CDR3 DNA reads TGTGCCAGCTCTCCGGTGGGGGGCTCTGGAAACACCATATATTTT.

The gene calls are TRBV6-5 and TRBJ2-1; maybe TRBD2 (6 bases). Germline CDR1 MNHEY, CDR2 SVGAGI. V lost 1 base, J lost 5 bases, and 6 bases lay in between. The CDR3 runs to 13 residues. The CDR3 spells CASSYWRDNEQFF. In DNA form, the CDR3 reads TGTGCCAGCAGTTACTGGAGGGACAATGAGCAGTTCTTC.

The J gene is TRBJ2-3, the V gene TRBV7-8; 10 bases are a match to TRBD2. The CDR3 extends over 17 amino acids. Trimming removed 0 bases from V and 1 base from J; junction bases left unmatched: 4. Germline V lookup: CDR1 SGHVS, CDR2 FQNEAQ. CDR3 protein: CASSLARLAGGTDTQYF. The CDR3 DNA is TGTGCCAGCAGCTTAGCCCGACTAGCGGGTGGCACAGATACGCAGTATTTT.

The chain is built from TRBV28 and TRBJ2-7, with 9 positions matching TRBD1. CDR1 MDHEN and CDR2 SYDVKM come from the germline V gene. CDR3 length: 13 residues. J lost 3 bases, V lost 6 bases, and 3 bases had no gene match. Here the CDR3 reads CASRDRGFYEQYF. The CDR3 DNA follows: TGTGCCAGCAGGGACAGGGGATTCTACGAGCAGTACTTC.

V and J are TRBV6-5 and TRBJ1-1; 10 bases are shared with TRBD1. With V trimmed by 7 bases and J by 5 bases, 4 bases remained unmatched. CDR3 length equals 13 residues. In germline, CDR1 is MNHEY, CDR2 SVGAGI. CDR3 sequence: CASTTGGRTEAFF. CDR3 nucleotide sequence: TGTGCCAGCACGACAGGGGGCAGGACTGAAGCTTTCTTT.

The chain combines TRBV4-3 with TRBJ2-7, with TRBD2 matching 10 bases. The V and J ends lost 0 bases and 2 bases, in that order; junction bases with no gene match: 4. This CDR3 has 16 amino acids. From germline, CDR1 is LGHNA and CDR2 YSLEER. The CDR3 DNA sequence: TGCGCCAGCAGCCAAGAAGAGACTAGCGGGCCCTACGAGCAGTACTTC. It translates to CASSQEETSGPYEQYF.

The chain carries TRBV18 and TRBJ2-7; 10 bases are a match to TRBD1. The trim removed 2 bases at V and 6 bases at J, leaving 10 bases unmatched. Per the germline V gene, CDR1 is KGHSH and CDR2 is LQKENI. CDR3 length: 16 amino acids. CDR3 sequence: CASSPKDRGPPGEQYF. The CDR3 nucleotides read TGTGCCAGCTCACCAAAAGACAGGGGGCCCCCGGGCGAGCAGTACTTC.

DNA for the CDR3: TGTGCCAGCAGCCAGACGGGAGTATTCGATGAGCAGTTCTTC. This codes for CASSQTGVFDEQFF. This chain links TRBV5-4 with TRBJ2-1; D possibly corresponds to TRBD2 (6 bases). This CDR3 contains 14 residues. Germline V lookup: CDR1 SGHNT, CDR2 YYREEE (reference sequence). V was clipped by 4 bases and J by 8 bases, with 16 bases between them.

The chain employs TRBV7-2 and TRBJ2-5; the match to TRBD2 covers 11 bases. Trimming took 1 base from V and 1 from J; bases not matched to a gene: 8. The CDR3 consists of 18 residues. Germline V gives CDR1 SGHTA, CDR2 FQGNSA. CDR3 residues: CASSLVLAGAPSQETQYF. The CDR3 DNA sequence: TGTGCCAGCAGCTTAGTACTAGCGGGAGCTCCTAGCCAAGAGACCCAGTACTTC.

The V call is TRBV2, the J call TRBJ2-3; 9 bases are shared with TRBD1. The J segment lost 4 bases and the V segment lost 5 bases, leaving 4 bases of the junction unmatched. The germline CDR1 and CDR2 sequences are SNHLY and FYNNEI. The CDR3 sequence is 14 residues long. As DNA, the CDR3 is TGTGCCAGCAGTCCCGGGACAGGGTCAGATACGCAGTATTTT. Amino acid sequence: CASSPGTGSDTQYF.